This TCR beta chain was sequenced in a study of prognosis after radiotherapy for stage I lung cancer. Findings of the study overall: It was in patients who developed distant metastases that Shannon entropy after stereotactic body radiation therapy was lower. The question of whether the expanded TCR clones were tumor-specific was not determined.

This clonotype was detected many times. Its target is unknown. Germline V gene data show CDR1 as LNHDA and CDR2 as SQIVND (reference sequence). CDR3 length equals 12 residues. Trimming cost V 4 bases and J 5 bases, with 6 bases left between them. Multiplex PCR, run in two rounds, amplified TCR beta CDR3 from genomic DNA. It was primers specific to each TRBV and TRBJ gene that first-round PCR used. Via MiXCR, TCRdb re-called the multiplex PCR reads, giving one row per CDR3 protein. The sample holds roughly 14,000 distinct CDR3 sequences, around a quarter seen once. The sample was PBMCs, taken before or after stereotactic body radiation therapy (not recorded which). The receptor was isolated from a donor aged 50 or older with non-small cell lung cancer. The chain uses TRBV19 and TRBJ1-5; D call uncertain. The DNA of the CDR3 is TGTGCCAGTAGTAACCGGGATCAGCCCCAGCATTTT. Translated, it gives CASSNRDQPQHF.